These 29 T cell receptor beta chains were all obtained from the same sample, sequenced in a study of chemoradiotherapy in HPV16-positive cancers. The data were produced by immunoSEQ multiplex PCR, yet TCRdb's version contains in-frame clones alone and is incomplete. The sample has several thousand clones; 71% are singletons. The sequencing here drew on tumor tissue, taken from a patient who underwent chemoradiotherapy. The receptors shown here come from a human donor with HPV-associated anogenital cancer.

This clone ranks as medium-sized (0.01 to 0.1%). As DNA, the CDR3 is TGCAGCGTTGAAAAGGGGGCCCACACAGATACGCAGTATTTT. Translation gives CSVEKGAHTDTQYF. The V call is TRBV29-1, the J call TRBJ2-3; TRBD1 matches at 7 bases. This CDR3 is 14 amino acids long. J lost 2 bases, V lost 2 bases, and 4 bases had no gene match. Per the germline V gene, CDR1 is SQVTM and CDR2 is ANQGSEA.

In this sample, this clone turned up a few times. The CDR3 reads CASSWETITDTQYF. In nucleotides, the CDR3 is TGTGCCAGCAGCTGGGAGACGATCACAGATACGCAGTATTTT. The V call is TRBV7-9, the J call TRBJ2-3, with D possibly being TRBD2 (5 bases). The germline V gene has CDR1 SEHNR and CDR2 FQNEAQ (reference sequence). Trimming took 4 bases from V and 2 from J, leaving 10 bases between them. The CDR3 is 14 residues long.

The chain uses TRBV7-2 and TRBJ1-6, with 9 bases lining up with TRBD1. Germline CDR1 and CDR2: SGHTA and FQGNSA. The CDR3 contains 16 residues. The ends lost 5 bases at V and 4 bases at J; junction bases unmatched: 6. CDR3 sequence reads: CASSHRTGEYNSPLHF. CDR3 DNA: TGTGCCAGCAGCCACAGGACAGGGGAATATAATTCACCCCTCCACTTT.

This clone has only one observation. CDR3 DNA: TGCGCCAGCAAGAGGCAGGGGAACACCGGGGAGCTGTTTTTT. It codes for CASKRQGNTGELFF. The rearrangement links TRBV5-1 to TRBJ2-2, with a possible D match to TRBD1 (5 bases). Germline loops: CDR1 SGHRS, CDR2 YFSETQ. The germline V and J ends were trimmed by 6 bases and 1 base, with 10 bases remaining between them. The length of the CDR3 is 14 residues.

The chain joins TRBV7-9 to TRBJ2-1; 9 nucleotides line up with TRBD1. J lost 8 bases, V lost 5 bases, and 10 bases had no gene match. This CDR3 comprises 15 residues. Germline assignment: CDR1 SEHNR and CDR2 FQNEAQ (reference sequence). The DNA of the CDR3 is TGTGCCAGCAGCCCTCCGGGACAGGGTAGACATGAGCAGTTCTTC. Encoded protein: CASSPPGQGRHEQFF.

This chain connects TRBV2 to TRBJ2-5; TRBD1 is a possible D gene (5 bases). Trimming left V 5 bases short and J 5 bases short, with 15 bases between. This CDR3 is built from 14 residues. From germline, CDR1 is SNHLY and CDR2 FYNNEI. CDR3 loop: CASSYLQVGETQYF. The CDR3, as DNA: TGTGCCAGCAGTTATCTACAGGTTGGGGAGACCCAGTACTTC.

DNA of the CDR3: TGTGCCAGCAGTTACGGGGCATATAGCAATCAGCCCCAGCATTTT. Its protein product is CASSYGAYSNQPQHF. The V gene is TRBV6-6, the J gene TRBJ1-5; D may be TRBD1 (5 bases). This CDR3 is built from 15 residues. V lost 2 bases to trimming and J lost 0 bases, with 8 bases between them. Per germline, CDR1 MNHNY and CDR2 SVGAGI (reference sequence).

The rearrangement joins TRBV2 to TRBJ1-1, with D unresolved. Germline lookup yields CDR1 SNHLY and CDR2 FYNNEI. The CDR3 is made up of 12 amino acids. V was pared by 5 bases and J by 1 base, with 5 bases between. For the CDR3, the DNA is TGTGCCAGCAGTCGTCAGAACACTGAAGCTTTCTTT. Translated: CASSRQNTEAFF.

The count of this clone is one. CDR3 nucleotide sequence: TGTGCCAGCAGCACCCCGGGACGGACCTACGAGCAGTACTTC. It translates to CASSTPGRTYEQYF. This chain uses TRBV7-2 with TRBJ2-7; D is possibly TRBD1 or TRBD2 (5 bases each). This CDR3 has 14 residues. Germline V gene lookup returns CDR1 SGHTA and CDR2 FQGNSA. The V gene lost 5 bases and the J gene lost 2 bases, with 13 bases spanning the gap.

The gene calls are TRBV14 and TRBJ2-3; 7 bases agree with TRBD2. Germline CDR1 and CDR2: SGHDN and FVKESK. CDR3 length: 15 amino acids. V lost 0 bases, J lost 1 base, and 1 base stayed unmatched. The CDR3 nucleotides read TGTGCCAGCAGCCAAGAAGGGAGGGGCACAGATACGCAGTATTTT. Translation: CASSQEGRGTDTQYF.

This chain uses TRBV6-4 with TRBJ2-2; D is perhaps TRBD1 (7 bases). Germline CDR1 reads MRHNA; CDR2 reads SNTAGT. Trimming left V 5 bases short and J 2 bases short, with 12 bases between. There are 15 residues in the CDR3. The CDR3 is CASSPQGGNTGELFF. CDR3 DNA sequence: TGTGCCAGCAGTCCTCAGGGGGGAAACACCGGGGAGCTGTTTTTT.

The genes are TRBV4-2 and TRBJ1-2; D is undetermined. V dropped 2 bases and J dropped 0 bases, with 13 bases sitting between them. The CDR3 runs to 16 residues. Germline V gene lookup returns CDR1 LGHNA and CDR2 YNFKEQ. The CDR3 nucleotides read TGTGCCAGCAGCCAACGGCCGATGACAACTAACTATGGCTACACCTTC. Translation gives CASSQRPMTTNYGYTF.

V is TRBV25-1 and J is TRBJ2-4; 8 bases agree with TRBD2. This CDR3 spans 13 amino acids. Per germline, CDR1 MGHDK and CDR2 SYGVNS. The DNA of the CDR3 is TGTGGAGCAAGTAGCGGGGCGGAAAACATTCAGTACTTC. Protein product: CGASSGAENIQYF.

CDR3 DNA sequence: TGTGCCAGCAGCTTAGGGGACGGAGGCTATGGCTACACCTTC. Its translation: CASSLGDGGYGYTF. The chain recombines TRBV7-3 with TRBJ1-2, with D possibly TRBD1 on 5 matching bases. CDR1 is SGHTA and CDR2 is FQGTGA in the germline V gene. This CDR3 has 14 residues. V lost 2 bases and J lost 4, with 11 bases in between.

The chain couples TRBV28 to TRBJ2-7; 7 positions agree with TRBD1. The germline CDR1 and CDR2 sequences are MDHEN and SYDVKM. The CDR3 is 15 residues long. The V segment lost 6 bases and the J segment 1 base; nucleotides outside the gene matches: 9. CDR3 in amino acids: CASSLTGSRSYEQYF. Here the CDR3 DNA reads TGTGCCAGCAGCTTGACAGGGTCTAGATCCTACGAGCAGTACTTC.

The gene calls are TRBV28 and TRBJ1-4, with a weak D call TRBD1 (6 bases). This CDR3 is 14 amino acids long. Germline CDR1 reads MDHEN; CDR2 reads SYDVKM. Trimming took 2 bases from V and 3 from J, leaving 7 bases between them. CDR3 amino acids: CASSLGGPNEKLFF. The CDR3 DNA is TGTGCCAGCAGTTTAGGGGGCCCTAATGAAAAACTGTTTTTT.

This chain links TRBV5-1 with TRBJ1-1, with D perhaps matching TRBD1 (6 bases). The CDR3 is 15 residues long. CDR1 is SGHRS and CDR2 is YFSETQ in the germline V gene. The V end lost 3 bases, the J end lost 1 base, and 13 bases lay between the germline ends. The CDR3 loop is CASSWTRGPNTEAFF. The DNA of the CDR3 is TGCGCCAGCAGCTGGACCAGGGGCCCGAACACTGAAGCTTTCTTT.

This chain joins TRBV6-1 and TRBJ1-2; D remains unclear. V dropped 4 bases and J dropped 0 bases, with 6 bases sitting between them. Germline-derived CDR1 and CDR2 are MNHNS and SASEGT. The CDR3 covers 13 residues. CDR3 protein: CASSVGTNYGYTF. CDR3 bases: TGTGCCAGCAGTGTAGGCACTAACTATGGCTACACCTTC.

V gene TRBV6-1 combines with J gene TRBJ1-5; 9 bases line up with TRBD1. This CDR3 spans 14 amino acids. Per the germline V gene, CDR1 is MNHNS and CDR2 is SASEGT. V trimming: 6 bases; J trimming: 6 bases; junction bases outside the gene matches: 6. CDR3: CASRATGGVQPQHF. The CDR3 DNA follows: TGTGCCAGCAGGGCGACAGGGGGAGTTCAGCCCCAGCATTTT.

The chain employs TRBV28 and TRBJ2-7; 8 bases match TRBD1. V lost 5 bases to trimming and J lost 4 bases; unmatched junction nucleotides: 7. Germline V CDR1 and CDR2: MDHEN, SYDVKM. The CDR3 runs 14 residues. This CDR3 is CASSTGGKGYEQYF. The DNA for the CDR3 is TGTGCCAGCAGTACAGGGGGGAAAGGTTACGAGCAGTACTTC.

This chain uses TRBV5-1 with TRBJ2-7; D perhaps matches TRBD2 (5 bases). Germline V gene data show CDR1 as SGHRS and CDR2 as YFSETQ. The CDR3 has 12 residues. V was pared by 5 bases and J by 2 bases, with 8 bases between. The CDR3, as DNA: TGCGCCAGCAGTAGCGAGACCTACGAGCAGTACTTC. Translation gives CASSSETYEQYF.

This chain joins TRBV6-1 and TRBJ1-2; D may be TRBD1 (6 bases). Trimming took off 0 bases at V and 7 bases at J, with 9 bases between the two ends. This CDR3 spans 13 amino acids. Germline loops: CDR1 MNHNS, CDR2 SASEGT. The CDR3 DNA reads TGTGCCAGCAGTGAAGCGACAGGCTCTGGCTACACCTTC. It translates to CASSEATGSGYTF.

Notes on this clone: One end of the junction does not line up with germline, which may come from a read error. J is TRBJ2-7 and V is TRBV19, with D tentatively TRBD2 (6 bases). Germline V CDR1 and CDR2: LNHDA, SQIVND (reference sequence). This CDR3 has 14 amino acids. The CDR3 DNA is TGTGCCAGTAGTTCCCGGGACGGACTATACGTGCAGTACTTC. It specifies CASSSRDGLYVQYF.

The chain has TRBV2 and TRBJ1-1; 12 nucleotides agree with TRBD1. CDR3 size: 15 residues. CDR1 and CDR2 from the germline V gene are SNHLY and FYNNEI. Trimming at V came to 5 bases and at J to 11 bases, leaving 12 bases not matched to a gene. Here the CDR3 reads CASSPGTGGASFAFF. The CDR3 DNA follows: TGTGCCAGCAGTCCCGGGACAGGGGGCGCTTCTTTTGCTTTCTTT.

V and J are TRBV30 and TRBJ1-6; tentatively, D is TRBD1 (5 bases). The CDR3 spans 15 residues. CDR1 and CDR2 (germline): GTSNPN, SVGIG (reference sequence). V dropped 5 bases and J dropped 0 bases, with 11 bases sitting between them. CDR3 nucleotide sequence: TGTGCCTGGGATCAGGGATTCTCCTATAATTCACCCCTCCACTTT. It encodes CAWDQGFSYNSPLHF.

This clone has a handful of counts. Within the sample, other DNA sequences also encode this same CDR3. The chain has TRBV7-9 and TRBJ1-2; TRBD1 is a possible D gene (5 bases). The CDR3 has 12 amino acids. Deletions cut 1 base from V and 5 bases from J, with 5 bases between. Per germline, CDR1 SEHNR and CDR2 FQNEAQ (reference sequence). The DNA for the CDR3 is TGTGCCAGCAGCTTAGGGACATATGGCTACACCTTC. Translation: CASSLGTYGYTF.

This clone was counted between two and nine times. The rearrangement uses TRBV7-4 and TRBJ2-7, with a weak D call TRBD2 (6 bases). The germline V and J ends were trimmed by 7 bases and 3 bases, with 13 bases remaining between them. Germline V gives CDR1 SGHVT, CDR2 SQSDAQ. The CDR3 totals 13 residues. CDR3 DNA sequence: TGTGCCAGCAACCCCGGGAGATACTACGAGCAGTACTTC. It translates to CASNPGRYYEQYF.

The rearrangement joins TRBV18 to TRBJ2-1; TRBD2 agrees at 8 bases. V shed 2 bases and J 5 bases; nucleotides not matched to a gene: 5. There are 15 residues in the CDR3. CDR1 and CDR2 (germline): KGHSH, LQKENI. CDR3 DNA sequence: TGTGCCAGCTCACCATGGCTTAGCGGGGACAATGAGCAGTTCTTC. As protein: CASSPWLSGDNEQFF.

The rearrangement uses TRBV7-9 and TRBJ1-5, with D unresolved. Trimming left V 1 base short and J 3 bases short, with 7 bases between. The germline CDR1 and CDR2 sequences are SEHNR and FQNEAQ (reference sequence). This CDR3 contains 14 residues. CDR3 protein: CASSLDSINQPQHF. DNA of the CDR3: TGTGCCAGCAGCTTAGACAGCATCAATCAGCCCCAGCATTTT.